The T cell receptor beta chain described here comes from a study of cytomegalovirus exposure and HLA in healthy donors. Study results and caveats: The likely origin of a cluster of highly shared sequence variants was a sequencing artifact. Among TCR sequences, most were rare, though some public TCRs appeared in many donors. A previous analysis found most TCR beta V segments productive roughly 87% or roughly 30% of the time.

Deletions cut 0 bases from V and 6 bases from J, with 6 bases between. Germline V gene lookup returns CDR1 SGHVS and CDR2 FQNEAQ. There are 13 residues in the CDR3. Researchers ran the PCR with 60 Vbeta and 13 Jbeta primers. The table came from immunoSEQ multiplex PCR; TCRdb's copy has only in-frame clones and leaves some out. The table lists about 63,000 clones, around 68% of them singletons, with around 25% in the top ten. Notes on this clone: Its antigen is still unknown.

The chain recombines TRBV7-8 with TRBJ2-1; D ambiguous. The sequenced sample consisted of PBMCs. This sequence originates from a man aged 45-65 years in good health and CMV-seropositive. In DNA, the CDR3 is TGTGCCAGCAGCTTAGCCTTGTCCAATGAGCAGTTCTTC. It codes for CASSLALSNEQFF.